This TCR beta chain was documented in a study of blood T cell repertoires in COVID-19. Background on the study: The origin of the acute and convalescent COVID-19 samples was the United States, Italy and Spain. T cells, B-cell-depleted T cells, or PBMCs supplied cDNA or gDNA.

Germline V gene lookup returns CDR1 LNHNV and CDR2 YYDKDF (reference sequence). CDR3 length equals 15 residues. The germline V and J ends were trimmed by 3 bases and 1 base, with 12 bases remaining between them. The table came from immunoSEQ multiplex PCR; TCRdb's copy has only in-frame clones and leaves some out. Of over 300,000 clones detected, about 82% appear once; the ten largest clones hold around 1.6%. The receptor was derived from a woman aged 45 to 65 with acute or convalescent COVID-19. This rearrangement joins TRBV15 to TRBJ1-1; no clear D gene. Sequences were obtained from peripheral blood. CDR3 sequence (DNA): TGTGCCACCAGCAGGCCGGCTGAGGGGAACACTGAAGCTTTCTTT. Protein product: CATSRPAEGNTEAFF.